This TCR beta chain was captured in a study of shared clonotypes between healthy human individuals. Study-level results: Memory subsets had estimated richness that was generally smaller than that of naive subsets. A reduction in generation probabilities was seen for non-shared clonotypes relative to those shared by all four donors. Blood alone was sampled, and tissue repertoires likely differ. Clonotype sharing among donors was thought likely to change with sequencing depth.

Comments on this clone: The antigen is undetermined.

The table came from immunoSEQ multiplex PCR; TCRdb's copy has only in-frame clones and leaves some out. In the table there are about 2.4 million clones, about 92% of which are singletons. Sequencing input: naive CD4+ T cells sorted from blood. Noted subset: CD45RA+ positively selected. The TCR comes from a man aged 18 to 35 in good health.

The CDR3 here is CASSLPDVSGKSTDTQYF. In DNA, the CDR3 is TGCGCCAGCAGCCTCCCTGATGTGAGCGGGAAGAGCACAGATACGCAGTATTTT. This rearrangement joins TRBV4-1 to TRBJ2-3, with 7 nucleotides matching TRBD2. Germline CDR1 reads MGHRA; CDR2 reads YSYEKL. Trimming took 4 bases from V and 0 from J; bases not matched to a gene: 13. The CDR3 is made up of 18 amino acids.